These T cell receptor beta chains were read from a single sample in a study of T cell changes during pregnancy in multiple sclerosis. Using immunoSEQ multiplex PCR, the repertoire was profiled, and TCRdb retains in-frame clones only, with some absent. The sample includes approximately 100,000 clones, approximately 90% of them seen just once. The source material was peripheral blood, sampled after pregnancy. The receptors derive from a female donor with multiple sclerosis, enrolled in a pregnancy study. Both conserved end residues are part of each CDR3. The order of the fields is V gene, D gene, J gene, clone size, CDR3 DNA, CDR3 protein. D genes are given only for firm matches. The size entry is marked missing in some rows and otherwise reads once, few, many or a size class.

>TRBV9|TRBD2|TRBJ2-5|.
TGTGCCAGCAGCGTTTTGCCTAGCGGGGGTGAAGAGACCCAGTACTTC
CASSVLPSGGEETQYF
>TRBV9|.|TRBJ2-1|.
TGTGCCAGCACCGGTCGGGGAAGCAATGAGCAGTTCTTC
CASTGRGSNEQFF
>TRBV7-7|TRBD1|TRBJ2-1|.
TGTGCCAGCAGCTTAGGACAGGGGAATGAGCAGTTCTTC
CASSLGQGNEQFF
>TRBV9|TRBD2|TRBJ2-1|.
TGTGCCAGCAGCGTAGGACTAGCGGGGCAACTCCTGTACAATGAGCAGTTCTTC
CASSVGLAGQLLYNEQFF
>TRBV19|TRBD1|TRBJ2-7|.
TGTGCCAGTAGTATGGGGACAGGCGCCTACGAGCAGTACTTC
CASSMGTGAYEQYF
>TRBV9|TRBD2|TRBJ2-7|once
TGTGCCAGCAGCGCCTCGGGGGGGCCCTACGAGCAGTACTTC
CASSASGGPYEQYF
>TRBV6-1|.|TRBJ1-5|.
TGTGCCAGCAGTGCCCTCCCGGGGGTCAGCAATCAGCCCCAGCATTTT
CASSALPGVSNQPQHF
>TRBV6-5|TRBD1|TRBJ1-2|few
TGTGCCAGCAGGACACAGGGGGCGCCTGGCTACACCTTC
CASRTQGAPGYTF
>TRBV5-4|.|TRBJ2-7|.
TGTGCCAGCAGCTTGGCGGCGGGGAAACGCTACGAGCAGTACTTC
CASSLAAGKRYEQYF
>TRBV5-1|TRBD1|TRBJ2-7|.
TGCGCCAGCAGCTTGGGGCGGGACAGGATGAGCTACGAGCAGTACTTC
CASSLGRDRMSYEQYF
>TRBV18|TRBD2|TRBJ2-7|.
TGTGCCAGCTCACCGCCTAGCGGTACCTACGAGCAGTACTTC
CASSPPSGTYEQYF
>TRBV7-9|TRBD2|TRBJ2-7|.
TGTGCCAGCAGCTCAGAAAAAACTAGCGGGTCCTACGAGCAGTACTTC
CASSSEKTSGSYEQYF